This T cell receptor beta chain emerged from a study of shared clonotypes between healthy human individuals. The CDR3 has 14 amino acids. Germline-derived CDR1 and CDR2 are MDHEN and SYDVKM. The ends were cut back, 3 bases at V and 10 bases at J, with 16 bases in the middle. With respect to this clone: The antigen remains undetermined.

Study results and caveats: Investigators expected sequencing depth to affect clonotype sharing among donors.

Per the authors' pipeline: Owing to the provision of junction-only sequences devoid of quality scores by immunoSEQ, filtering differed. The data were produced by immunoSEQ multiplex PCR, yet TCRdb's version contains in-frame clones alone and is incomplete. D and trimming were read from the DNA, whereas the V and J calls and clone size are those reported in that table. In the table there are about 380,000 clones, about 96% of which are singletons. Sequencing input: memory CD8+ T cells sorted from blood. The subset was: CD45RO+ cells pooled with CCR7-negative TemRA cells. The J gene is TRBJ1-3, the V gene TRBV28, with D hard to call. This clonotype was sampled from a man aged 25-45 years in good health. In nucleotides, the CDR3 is TGTGCCAGCAGTTTTGGGCAGCCTTTGGGGACCATATATTTT. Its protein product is CASSFGQPLGTIYF.